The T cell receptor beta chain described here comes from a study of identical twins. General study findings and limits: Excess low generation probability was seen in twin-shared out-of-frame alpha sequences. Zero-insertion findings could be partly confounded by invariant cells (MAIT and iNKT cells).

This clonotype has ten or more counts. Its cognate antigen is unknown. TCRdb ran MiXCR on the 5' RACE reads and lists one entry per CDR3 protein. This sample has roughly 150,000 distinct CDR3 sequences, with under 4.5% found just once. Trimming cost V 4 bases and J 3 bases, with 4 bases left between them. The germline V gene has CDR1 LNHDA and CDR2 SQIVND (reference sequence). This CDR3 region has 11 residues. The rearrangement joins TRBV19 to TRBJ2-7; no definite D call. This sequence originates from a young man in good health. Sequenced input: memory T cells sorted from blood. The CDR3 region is CASSSYYEQYF. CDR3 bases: TGTGCCAGTAGTAGCTACTACGAGCAGTACTTC.